The 23 T cell receptor beta chains presented below share a single source sample, sequenced in a study of neoadjuvant anti-PD-1 for oral cavity cancer (dated by TCRdb to the early 2020s). The meaning of the sample's time point label: after neoadjuvant nivolumab, at surgical resection. The library was made by the immunoSEQ multiplex PCR assay. Not all clones reach the TCRdb copy of this immuneACCESS table, which keeps in-frame sequences only. Checked studies attribute under half of the gap to unresolved V genes and leave the rest unexplained. The sample data list roughly 14,000 clones, and roughly 73% of these were observed just once. The top ten hold about 3% of the sample. The source was PBMCs, collected after nivolumab (anti-PD-1) treatment. Source of these receptors: a person aged 35 to 85 with oral cavity squamous cell carcinoma.

The chain carries TRBV6-6 and TRBJ2-3; D possibly uses TRBD1 or TRBD2 (5 bases each). CDR1 is MNHNY, CDR2 SVGAGI, per germline (reference sequence). The V gene lost 6 bases and the J gene lost 2 bases, with 18 bases spanning the gap. This CDR3 comprises 16 residues. The CDR3 is CASRRLGTASTDTQYF. The CDR3 DNA reads TGTGCCAGCAGACGCCTTGGGACGGCTTCCACAGATACGCAGTATTTT.

The chain couples TRBV19 to TRBJ1-2; D gene ambiguous. Germline CDR1 reads LNHDA; CDR2 reads SQIVND (reference sequence). V was trimmed by 3 bases and J by 4 bases, leaving 6 bases between them. The CDR3 has 12 amino acids. The CDR3 bases are TGTGCCAGTAGTATTAAGGGCTATGGCTACACCTTC. It codes for CASSIKGYGYTF.

J is TRBJ2-7 and V is TRBV7-9; a weak D match, TRBD2 (7 bases). The CDR3 is 18 residues long. V lost 5 bases and J lost 5, with 28 bases in between. Germline CDR1 is SEHNR and CDR2 is FQNEAQ (reference sequence). The CDR3 DNA reads as TGTGCCAGCAGCCCTCCCTTTGGGGGGGGGCGAGGAGTCCACGAGCAGTACTTC. It yields the protein CASSPPFGGGRGVHEQYF.

The V call is TRBV14, the J call TRBJ1-4; D uncertain. V gave up 3 bases and J gave up 7 bases, with 18 bases separating them. CDR3 length: 16 residues. CDR1 is SGHDN, CDR2 FVKESK, per germline. For the CDR3, the DNA is TGTGCCAGCAGCCACCTACCGGGATTGGGAAGTGAAAAACTGTTTTTT. Its translation: CASSHLPGLGSEKLFF.

The chain's CDR3 is CASSIGGGRGYTF. In DNA form, the CDR3 reads TGTGCCAGTAGTATCGGGGGTGGGAGAGGCTACACCTTC. The chain couples TRBV19 to TRBJ1-2; a weak D match, TRBD1 (5 bases). Per the germline V gene, CDR1 is LNHDA and CDR2 is SQIVND (reference sequence). This CDR3 is 13 amino acids long. V was cut by 3 bases and J by 8 bases, with 13 bases left in between.

The chain employs TRBV6-1 and TRBJ2-3, with a tentative D call TRBD2 (5 bases). Per the germline V gene, CDR1 is MNHNS and CDR2 is SASEGT. The CDR3 totals 12 residues. The ends were cut back, 6 bases at V and 6 bases at J, with 10 bases in the middle. The CDR3 protein is CASRKGADTQYF. The DNA of the CDR3 is TGTGCCAGCAGGAAGGGAGCGGATACGCAGTATTTT.

This clone was seen only once. V usage is TRBV7-6 and J usage is TRBJ2-3; 8 bases fit TRBD1. CDR1 and CDR2 (germline): SGHVS, FNYEAQ. This CDR3 comprises 19 residues. V was pared by 1 base and J by 4 bases, with 16 bases of the junction left unmatched. As DNA, the CDR3 is TGTGCCAGCAGCTTAGATCGAAATAGGGCGGCAGGGGGCGCAGATACGCAGTATTTT. It codes for CASSLDRNRAAGGADTQYF.

The rearrangement uses TRBV5-1 and TRBJ2-3; 14 bases agree with TRBD2. V dropped 4 bases and J dropped 3; count of bases not matched to a gene: 7. This CDR3 comprises 17 residues. The germline V gene encodes CDR1 SGHRS and CDR2 YFSETQ. CDR3 protein: CASSPGLAGGVTDTQYF. In DNA form, the CDR3 reads TGCGCCAGCAGCCCCGGACTAGCGGGAGGCGTTACAGATACGCAGTATTTT.

This chain joins TRBV6-5 and TRBJ2-6; no clear D gene. In germline, CDR1 is MNHEY, CDR2 SVGAGI. Trimming took 1 base from V and 0 from J, leaving 4 bases between them. This CDR3 spans 15 amino acids. The DNA of the CDR3 is TGTGCCAGCAGTTACTACAGCTCTGGGGCCAACGTCCTGACTTTC. Translation: CASSYYSSGANVLTF.

This clone showed up just a few times. The chain has TRBV14 and TRBJ2-2; perhaps TRBD1 as D (6 bases). The germline V gene has CDR1 SGHDN and CDR2 FVKESK. Between the trimmed V and J ends, which lost 2 bases and 5 bases, there was a span of 9 bases. The CDR3 has 14 residues. The CDR3 nucleotides read TGTGCCAGCAGCCAACCAGGGGTTACCGGGGAGCTGTTTTTT. Amino acids: CASSQPGVTGELFF.

V and J are TRBV19 and TRBJ1-3; D is possibly TRBD1 (5 bases). V lost 8 bases and J 0 bases, leaving 11 bases between the germline ends. This CDR3 has 14 residues. Germline V gene data show CDR1 as LNHDA and CDR2 as SQIVND (reference sequence). CDR3 amino acids: CASGGPRSGNTIYF. The CDR3 DNA is TGTGCCAGTGGGGGACCCCGCTCTGGAAACACCATATATTTT.

Notes on this clone: Germline is not matched at one junction end, which may reflect a read error. This chain connects TRBV7-7 to TRBJ2-5; D not certain. From germline, CDR1 is SSHAT and CDR2 FNYEAQ (reference sequence). The CDR3 is made up of 13 amino acids. CDR3: CASSLGLLETQYF. CDR3 sequence (DNA): TGTGCTAGCAGCTTGGGTCTGTTAGAGACCCAGTACTTC. Using reference TRBV7-7 and TRBJ2-5 for the parts outside the CDR3, the full variable domain is GAGVSQSPRYKVTKRGQDVTLRCDPISSHATLYWYQQALGQGPEFLTYFNYEAQPDKSGLPSDRFSAERPEGSISTLTIQRTEQRDSAMYRCASSLGLLETQYFGPGTRLLVL.

This clone is a singleton in its sample. The chain is built from TRBV28 and TRBJ2-7; D is uncertain. CDR1 MDHEN and CDR2 SYDVKM come from the germline V gene. V was cut by 5 bases and J by 5 bases, with 10 bases left in between. This CDR3 has 12 amino acids. The CDR3 reads CASSGTRDEQYF. In DNA, the CDR3 is TGTGCCAGCAGTGGAACCCGCGACGAGCAGTACTTC.

This clone occurred a few times. The chain is built from TRBV19 and TRBJ1-1; D remains ambiguous. V lost 3 bases and J 0 bases, leaving 8 bases between the germline ends. The CDR3 is 14 amino acids. CDR1 and CDR2 from the germline V gene are LNHDA and SQIVND (reference sequence). The CDR3 sequence: CASSMGSMNTEAFF. DNA for the CDR3: TGTGCCAGTAGTATGGGCAGTATGAACACTGAAGCTTTCTTT.

The chain couples TRBV5-1 to TRBJ2-1, with TRBD2 identical over 8 bases. Germline V CDR1 and CDR2: SGHRS, YFSETQ. This CDR3 region has 17 residues. V was clipped by 5 bases and J by 0 bases; unmatched bases: 10. CDR3 region: CASRAVVAGYSYNEQFF. CDR3 bases: TGCGCCAGCAGGGCGGTGGTAGCGGGATACTCCTACAATGAGCAGTTCTTC. The full variable domain, in which reference TRBV5-1 and TRBJ2-1 provide the parts outside the CDR3, is KAGVTQTPRYLIKTRGQQVTLSCSPISGHRSVSWYQQTPGQGLQFLFEYFSETQRNKGNFPGRFSGRQFSNSRSEMNVSTLELGDSALYLCASRAVVAGYSYNEQFFGPGTRLTVL.

This clone occurred a few times. The chain links TRBV6-1 to TRBJ1-2; the D is unclear. V shed 0 bases and J shed 13 bases, with 9 bases lying between them. The germline CDR1 and CDR2 sequences are MNHNS and SASEGT. CDR3 length equals 11 residues. The CDR3 DNA follows: TGTGCCAGCAGTGAAGCGAATACCTGCACCTTC. It yields the protein CASSEANTCTF.

V usage is TRBV10-3 and J usage is TRBJ2-1; TRBD2 is a possible D gene (5 bases). The CDR3 runs 15 residues. Trimming stripped 0 bases from V and 1 base from J, with 7 bases between. CDR1 and CDR2 (germline): ENHRY, SYGVKD. The CDR3 spells CAISESRESYNEQFF. The CDR3 DNA sequence: TGTGCCATCAGTGAGTCAAGGGAGTCCTACAATGAGCAGTTCTTC.

This chain uses TRBV6-1 with TRBJ1-2; D may be TRBD1 (6 bases). CDR1 and CDR2 (germline): MNHNS, SASEGT. V shed 2 bases and J shed 6 bases, with 16 bases lying between them. This CDR3 is built from 15 residues. In DNA form, the CDR3 reads TGTGCCAGCAGTGAATACCCGAGGGGGGCGAATGGCTACACCTTC. Translated: CASSEYPRGANGYTF.

CDR3 loop: CASSLTRGYNEQFF. CDR3 bases: TGCGCCAGCAGCTTGACGCGGGGCTACAATGAGCAGTTCTTC. The chain combines TRBV5-1 with TRBJ2-1, with D maybe TRBD2 (6 bases). Germline values: CDR1 SGHRS, CDR2 YFSETQ. The CDR3 sequence is 14 residues long. Trimming removed 1 base at V and 3 bases at J, with 8 bases between. The full variable domain, its missing parts supplied by reference TRBV5-1 and TRBJ2-1, is KAGVTQTPRYLIKTRGQQVTLSCSPISGHRSVSWYQQTPGQGLQFLFEYFSETQRNKGNFPGRFSGRQFSNSRSEMNVSTLELGDSALYLCASSLTRGYNEQFFGPGTRLTVL.

This chain connects TRBV23-1 to TRBJ2-7, with TRBD2 matching 12 bases. TRBV23-1 has ORF status, its function being uncertain. J lost 6 bases, V lost 3 bases, and 15 bases had no gene match. This CDR3 comprises 18 residues. The CDR3 region is CASSQGRRTSGIRLEQYF. In DNA, the CDR3 is TGCGCCAGCAGTCAGGGGAGAAGGACTAGCGGGATACGGCTCGAGCAGTACTTC.

This clone has only a few counts. The CDR3 DNA reads TGCGCCAGCAGCCAAGTAGGGCCAGGGTCCTCTGGAAACACCATATATTTT. As protein: CASSQVGPGSSGNTIYF. The chain has TRBV4-1 and TRBJ1-3, with D possibly TRBD1 on 5 matching bases. The CDR3 runs to 17 residues. In germline, CDR1 is MGHRA, CDR2 YSYEKL. The V and J ends lost 1 base and 0 bases respectively, with 13 bases between them.

The rearrangement uses TRBV5-6 and TRBJ2-7; no firm D call. Germline values: CDR1 SGHDT, CDR2 YYEEEE. The CDR3 contains 16 residues. The V and J ends lost 0 bases and 0 bases respectively, with 13 bases between them. Here the CDR3 reads CASSLAHDGSSYEQYF. The CDR3 DNA sequence: TGTGCCAGCAGCTTGGCCCATGACGGAAGCTCCTACGAGCAGTACTTC. Based on the CDR3 plus reference TRBV5-6 and TRBJ2-7, the full variable domain is DAGVTQSPTHLIKTRGQQVTLRCSPKSGHDTVSWYQQALGQGPQFIFQYYEEEERQRGNFPDRFSGHQFPNYSSELNVNALLLGDSALYLCASSLAHDGSSYEQYFGPGTRLTVT.

This clone was seen just once. This chain joins TRBV5-6 and TRBJ2-1, with TRBD1 matching 9 bases. CDR3 length: 16 residues. Germline CDR1 and CDR2: SGHDT and YYEEEE. Trimming cost V 0 bases and J 5 bases; bases outside gene matches: 6. CDR3 sequence reads: CASSLVTGTGNNEQFF. CDR3 bases: TGTGCCAGCAGCTTGGTTACCGGGACAGGGAACAATGAGCAGTTCTTC.